A selection of T cell receptor beta chains follows, all from one sample in a study of neurological immune-mediated disorders. MiXCR was run by TCRdb on the 5' RACE reads, yielding one entry per CDR3 protein. Among roughly 71,000 distinct CDR3 sequences listed, about 4.2% were seen once. Sequenced sample: PBMCs. The receptor set was obtained from a young man with multiple sclerosis. CDR3s include the opening cysteine and the closing phenylalanine or tryptophan. A D gene is named only where the DNA matches it firmly. The size entry gives once, few or many counts, or a class when the clone is expanded.

. many TRBJ1-6 TRBV3-1 CASSRLGQGGYNSPLHF TGTGCCAGCAGCCGCCTGGGGCAGGGTGGCTATAATTCACCCCTCCACTTT
TRBD1 many TRBJ1-5 TRBV20-1 CSARGTGTGNQPQHF TGCAGTGCTAGAGGGACCGGGACAGGGAATCAGCCCCAGCATTTT
TRBD1 many TRBJ1-4 TRBV28 CASRPGTGATNEKLFF TGTGCCAGCAGACCTGGGACAGGGGCAACTAATGAAAAACTGTTTTTT
. many TRBJ2-1 TRBV20-1 CSAPSGYNEQFF TGCAGTGCCCCTTCAGGATACAATGAGCAGTTCTTC
. many TRBJ2-3 TRBV7-9 CASSQLTSSTDTQYF TGTGCCAGCAGCCAGTTGACTAGTTCCACAGATACGCAGTATTTT
TRBD1 many TRBJ1-5 TRBV12-3/TRBV12-4 CASSPGTGGQPQHF TGTGCCAGCAGTCCGGGGACAGGGGGTCAGCCCCAGCATTTT
. many TRBJ2-1 TRBV5-5 CASSSFEGGNNEQFF TGTGCCAGCAGCTCATTCGAGGGGGGGAACAATGAGCAGTTCTTC
. medium-sized TRBJ2-1 TRBV10-3 CAAKGTTETSSYNEQFF TGTGCCGCCAAAGGAACGACAGAAACTAGCTCCTACAATGAGCAGTTCTTC
. many TRBJ2-3 TRBV7-2 CASSQASSTDTQYF TGTGCCAGCAGCCAGGCCTCTAGCACAGATACGCAGTATTTT
. many TRBJ1-3 TRBV3-1 CASSQGSGAGNTIYF TGTGCCAGCAGCCAAGGGTCCGGGGCGGGAAACACCATATATTTT